Below, 19 T cell receptor beta chains from the same sample are listed, as sequenced in a study of identical twins. TCRdb recomputed calls from the 5' RACE reads with MiXCR, one row per CDR3 protein. Of 200,000 to 250,000 distinct CDR3 sequences detected, around 15% appear once; the ten largest clones hold approximately 10%. Input material: memory (CD45RO+) T cells sorted from blood. These receptors all stem from a woman aged 18-29 years in good health.

This clonotype was seen only a few times. For the CDR3, the DNA is TGTGCCAGCAGGGGGTTCGACGCGGATACGCAGTATTTT. Protein product: CASRGFDADTQYF. This chain connects TRBV27 to TRBJ2-3, with D hard to call. The CDR3 totals 13 residues. Trimming shortened V by 6 bases and J by 6 bases, and 13 bases separated the two germline ends. In germline, CDR1 is MNHEY, CDR2 SMNVEV (reference sequence).

This clonotype appeared many times. This chain joins TRBV5-1 and TRBJ2-7, with TRBD1 identical over 7 bases. After removal of 0 bases from V and 4 bases from J, the junction contained 7 bases not matched to a gene. Germline V CDR1 and CDR2: SGHRS, YFSETQ. The CDR3 is made up of 15 amino acids. CDR3 region: CASSLGGQTIYEQYF. The CDR3 DNA reads TGCGCCAGCAGCTTGGGGGGACAGACGATTTACGAGCAGTACTTC. Full variable domain (remainder filled in from reference TRBV5-1 and TRBJ2-7): KAGVTQTPRYLIKTRGQQVTLSCSPISGHRSVSWYQQTPGQGLQFLFEYFSETQRNKGNFPGRFSGRQFSNSRSEMNVSTLELGDSALYLCASSLGGQTIYEQYFGPGTRLTVT.

The chain couples TRBV3-1 to TRBJ2-1; TRBD1 aligns across 7 bases. CDR1 is LGHDT, CDR2 YNNKEL, per germline (reference sequence). This CDR3 comprises 15 residues. After removal of 4 bases from V and 5 bases from J, the junction contained 8 bases not matched to a gene. The CDR3 nucleotides are TGTGCCAGCAGCCCTCGGGACAGACACAACAATGAGCAGTTCTTC. It translates to CASSPRDRHNNEQFF.

This clonotype has at least ten counts. This chain uses TRBV6-1 with TRBJ1-4; 8 bases align to TRBD1. Germline-derived CDR1 and CDR2 are MNHNS and SASEGT. The CDR3 has 15 amino acids. J gave up 7 bases and V 2 bases, and 6 bases lay outside the gene matches. The CDR3 loop is CASSEPGTGGEKLFF. CDR3 sequence (DNA): TGTGCCAGCAGTGAACCCGGGACAGGCGGTGAAAAACTGTTTTTT.

In this sample, this clonotype turned up a few times. The chain joins TRBV7-2 to TRBJ1-2, with 11 bases aligning to TRBD1. There are 14 residues in the CDR3. Germline assignment: CDR1 SGHTA and CDR2 FQGNSA. Trimming at V came to 4 bases and at J to 8 bases, leaving 6 bases not matched to a gene. In DNA form, the CDR3 reads TGTGCCAGCAGCTCCGGGACAGGGGGTAGAGGCTACACCTTC. Its protein product is CASSSGTGGRGYTF.

This chain joins TRBV5-4 and TRBJ2-7; D not resolved. Trimming took 3 bases from V and 3 from J, leaving 7 bases between them. Germline lookup yields CDR1 SGHNT and CDR2 YYREEE (reference sequence). The CDR3 has 12 amino acids. CDR3 nucleotides: TGTGCCAGCAGCTCCAGAAACTACGAGCAGTACTTC. This sequence encodes CASSSRNYEQYF.

The CDR3 is CATSRDLIDTQYF. The CDR3 DNA sequence: TGTGCCACCAGCAGAGATTTGATAGATACGCAGTATTTT. The J gene is TRBJ2-3, the V gene TRBV15; D remains ambiguous. CDR3 length: 13 residues. CDR1 is LNHNV and CDR2 is YYDKDF in the germline V gene (reference sequence). Trimming stripped 0 bases from V and 5 bases from J, with 6 bases between.

This clonotype was found a few times. The chain joins TRBV6-5 to TRBJ1-1, with a weak D call TRBD1 (6 bases). The V gene lost 4 bases and the J gene lost 2 bases, with 11 bases spanning the gap. Germline V gives CDR1 MNHEY, CDR2 SVGAGI. CDR3 length: 14 residues. The CDR3 region is CASSWGGHNTEAFF. CDR3 sequence (DNA): TGTGCCAGCAGTTGGGGGGGACATAACACTGAAGCTTTCTTT.

Only a few counts were recorded for this clonotype. V gene TRBV6-6 combines with J gene TRBJ1-6; D perhaps matches TRBD1 (5 bases). With 6 bases removed from V and 9 bases from J, the gap between germline ends came to 12 bases. The length of the CDR3 is 13 residues. CDR1 and CDR2 (germline): MNHNY, SVGAGI (reference sequence). The CDR3 spells CASSYEGTSPLHF. The CDR3 coding sequence is TGTGCCAGCAGCTACGAGGGGACTTCACCCCTCCACTTT.

This clonotype was recorded a few times. The chain combines TRBV12-3 or TRBV12-4 with TRBJ1-3; D ambiguous. This CDR3 is built from 14 residues. Trimming pared 8 bases from V and 2 bases from J, leaving 13 bases between. The CDR3: CASGSISAGNTIYF. The DNA for the CDR3 is TGTGCCAGCGGGTCTATTTCGGCTGGAAACACCATATATTTT.

The genes are TRBV6-1 and TRBJ2-7; D is uncertain. The CDR3 totals 12 residues. Trimming took off 7 bases at V and 2 bases at J, with 9 bases between the two ends. Looked up from germline, CDR1 is MNHNS and CDR2 is SASEGT. In DNA, the CDR3 is TGTGCCAGCAACCCGGGTCCCTACGAGCAGTACTTC. Encoded protein: CASNPGPYEQYF.

At least ten counts were recorded for this clonotype. This chain uses TRBV12-3 or TRBV12-4 with TRBJ1-3; no reliable D call. The CDR3 spans 11 residues. Trimming took 2 bases from V and 7 from J, leaving 3 bases between them. The CDR3 region has the DNA TGTGCCAGCAGTTTATGGAACACCATATATTTT. Its protein product is CASSLWNTIYF.

The chain carries TRBV12-3 or TRBV12-4 and TRBJ2-7, with no clear D. V was clipped by 6 bases and J by 9 bases, with 12 bases between them. This CDR3 has 11 residues. The CDR3 loop is CASSQGPGQYF. The DNA of the CDR3 is TGTGCCAGCAGCCAAGGACCGGGGCAGTACTTC.

The chain joins TRBV7-9 to TRBJ1-4; unclear D gene. Trimming shortened V by 5 bases and J by 13 bases, and 20 bases separated the two germline ends. CDR3 size: 14 residues. Germline CDR1 is SEHNR and CDR2 is FQNEAQ (reference sequence). The CDR3 loop reads CASSPVIDKVGLFF. The DNA for the CDR3 is TGTGCCAGCAGCCCCGTGATCGATAAAGTAGGACTGTTTTTT.

This clonotype was seen a handful of times. V and J are TRBV27 and TRBJ2-3, with 10 positions matching TRBD1. This CDR3 spans 15 amino acids. With V trimmed by 10 bases and J by 3 bases, 10 bases remained unmatched. Germline V lookup: CDR1 MNHEY, CDR2 SMNVEV (reference sequence). CDR3 nucleotide sequence: TGTGCCACGAGGGGTCTGGGACAGGGGACAGATACGCAGTATTTT. Translation gives CATRGLGQGTDTQYF.

The V gene is TRBV7-9, the J gene TRBJ2-7; TRBD2 aligns across 10 bases. This CDR3 spans 14 amino acids. Germline CDR1 SEHNR, CDR2 FQNEAQ (reference sequence). With V trimmed by 8 bases and J by 6 bases, 10 bases remained unmatched. CDR3 protein: CASCSLGTSAEQYF. The CDR3 nucleotides are TGTGCCAGCTGTTCCCTAGGGACTAGCGCCGAGCAGTACTTC.

This clonotype was detected many times. The chain links TRBV12-3 or TRBV12-4 to TRBJ2-1; 8 bases map to TRBD2. V lost 5 bases to trimming and J lost 3 bases; unmatched junction nucleotides: 6. The CDR3 covers 15 residues. In nucleotides, the CDR3 is TGTGCCAGCAGTAGAGCCCTAGCGGGCTACAATGAGCAGTTCTTC. It encodes CASSRALAGYNEQFF.

The rearrangement links TRBV14 to TRBJ2-3; tentative D call: TRBD2 (7 bases). The CDR3 spans 17 residues. Looked up from germline, CDR1 is SGHDN and CDR2 is FVKESK. Deletions cut 0 bases from V and 2 bases from J, with 15 bases between. This chain's CDR3 is CASSQDRGAGDTDTQYF. CDR3 nucleotides: TGTGCCAGCAGCCAAGATCGGGGGGCAGGGGACACAGATACGCAGTATTTT.

The sample holds a few counts of this clonotype. Here the CDR3 DNA reads TGCAGTGCTAGCAGGCCTGGGGAGACCCAGTACTTC. Encoded protein: CSASRPGETQYF. This chain joins TRBV20-1 and TRBJ2-5, with D uncertain. The CDR3 is 12 amino acids. Trimming removed 3 bases from V and 5 bases from J, with 10 bases in between. CDR1 is DFQATT, CDR2 SNEGSKA, per germline (reference sequence).